Below are 8 T cell receptor beta chains sequenced from a single sample in a study of CD8+ T cells in alopecia areata. In each case, RNA was isolated and then reverse transcribed into cDNA as the sequencing template. TCRdb's copy holds only in-frame clones and misses some; the assay was immunoSEQ multiplex PCR. The table includes about 210,000 clones, around 65% detected once. The treatment denotes: oral pan-JAK inhibitor, 5-10 mg twice daily. Sequenced material: CD4+ T cells sorted from blood, taken at week 4, from a patient treated with tofacitinib. The source of these receptors is a human donor with alopecia areata.

The CDR3 spells CASSLGRMNTEAFF. CDR3 nucleotide sequence: TGTGCCAGCAGCCTGGGACGGATGAACACTGAAGCTTTCTTT. V gene TRBV7-2 combines with J gene TRBJ1-1; D might be TRBD1 (5 bases). The CDR3 length is 14 residues. Germline V gene data show CDR1 as SGHTA and CDR2 as FQGNSA. Trimming removed 5 bases at V and 0 bases at J, with 10 bases between.

The chain joins TRBV5-1 to TRBJ2-5; possibly TRBD1 or TRBD2 for D (5 bases each). The V end was cut by 5 bases, the J end by 5 bases, with 13 bases between. Germline V gene sequence: CDR1 SGHRS, CDR2 YFSETQ. This CDR3 region has 13 residues. The CDR3 protein is CASSPGSGETQYF. Here the CDR3 DNA reads TGCGCCAGCAGTCCAGGGAGCGGTGAGACCCAGTACTTC.

This clone was counted once. The chain links TRBV5-6 to TRBJ2-2, with D possibly matching TRBD1 (6 bases). CDR3 length: 13 amino acids. Trimming pared 4 bases from V and 7 bases from J, leaving 11 bases between. Germline V CDR1 and CDR2: SGHDT, YYEEEE. CDR3 sequence: CASSPGTIGELFF. In nucleotides, the CDR3 is TGTGCCAGCAGCCCCGGGACAATCGGGGAGCTGTTTTTT.

The chain uses TRBV13 and TRBJ2-5, with D possibly matching TRBD2 (6 bases). Germline loops: CDR1 PRHDT, CDR2 FYEKMQ (reference sequence). The CDR3 extends over 15 amino acids. Trimming took off 0 bases at V and 1 base at J, with 9 bases between the two ends. The CDR3 loop reads CASSLGRGVQETQYF. Written as DNA, the CDR3 is TGTGCCAGCAGCTTAGGGCGGGGAGTCCAAGAGACCCAGTACTTC.

The table lists this clone with a few counts. J is TRBJ2-5 and V is TRBV29-1; D call uncertain. V was clipped by 5 bases and J by 3 bases, with 13 bases between them. Germline CDR1 and CDR2: SQVTM and ANQGSEA. This CDR3 comprises 13 residues. CDR3 loop: CSVQRWLKETQYF. The DNA for the CDR3 is TGCAGCGTTCAAAGGTGGTTAAAAGAGACCCAGTACTTC.

This chain uses TRBV4-3 with TRBJ2-3; D is undetermined. The germline V and J ends were trimmed by 4 bases and 2 bases, with 10 bases remaining between them. Germline V gene lookup returns CDR1 LGHNA and CDR2 YSLEER. The CDR3 runs 14 residues. The CDR3 DNA reads TGCGCCAGCAGCCTCGGCCTTCTCACAGATACGCAGTATTTT. Translated, it gives CASSLGLLTDTQYF.

The genes are TRBV11-1 and TRBJ1-2, with D maybe TRBD1 (5 bases). V was shortened by 3 bases and J by 2 bases, with 7 bases between the two germline ends. In germline, CDR1 is SGHAT, CDR2 FQDESV (reference sequence). The CDR3 spans 13 residues. In DNA form, the CDR3 reads TGTGCCAGCAGCTTCGGACAAAACTATGGCTACACCTTC. This gives the protein CASSFGQNYGYTF. The entire variable domain, with the rest obtained from reference TRBV11-1 and TRBJ1-2, is as follows: EAEVAQSPRYKITEKSQAVAFWCDPISGHATLYWYRQILGQGPELLVQFQDESVVDDSQLPKDRFSAERLKGVDSTLKIQPAELGDSAMYLCASSFGQNYGYTFGSGTRLTVV.

This chain uses TRBV4-3 with TRBJ2-1; D assignment may be TRBD1 or TRBD2 (5 bases each). This CDR3 is built from 13 residues. V lost 1 base and J 8 bases, leaving 9 bases between the germline ends. Germline V gives CDR1 LGHNA, CDR2 YSLEER. CDR3 nucleotides: TGCGCCAGCAGCCAAGTGGGACGCGATGAGCAGTTCTTC. Translated: CASSQVGRDEQFF.